A single sample gave rise to the 12 T cell receptor beta chains below, sequenced in a study of PD-L1 blockade in urothelial cancer. Time point specified: peripheral blood 6 weeks after treatment start. Profiled with immunoSEQ multiplex PCR; TCRdb holds only in-frame clones, not every one. This table has around 110,000 clones, roughly 91% appearing once. Here the sequenced sample was PBMCs, taken around atezolizumab (anti-PD-L1) treatment. These receptor sequences come from a man in his sixties with urothelial cancer.

There are a few counts of this clone. This sequence joins TRBV7-8 and TRBJ2-7, with TRBD2 matching 7 bases. This CDR3 has 12 amino acids. Germline CDR1 is SGHVS and CDR2 is FQNEAQ. J was trimmed by 9 bases and V by 7 bases; bases with no gene match: 9. The CDR3 spells CASNRGESRQYF. For the CDR3, the DNA is TGTGCCAGCAACCGGGGGGAGAGTCGGCAGTACTTC.

The chain carries TRBV5-5 and TRBJ1-6; TRBD1 is a possible D gene (5 bases). Germline CDR1 SGHKS, CDR2 YYEKEE (reference sequence). This CDR3 spans 19 amino acids. Trimming cost V 0 bases and J 0 bases, with 16 bases left between them. Here the CDR3 reads CASSLESRQFSSYNSPLHF. Here the CDR3 DNA reads TGTGCCAGCAGCTTGGAGTCCCGACAGTTCAGCTCCTATAATTCACCCCTCCACTTT.

Only one count was recorded for this clone. The J gene is TRBJ2-1, the V gene TRBV14, with TRBD2 matching over 13 bases. From germline, CDR1 is SGHDN and CDR2 FVKESK. The CDR3 sequence is 17 residues long. V gave up 3 bases and J gave up 7 bases; unmatched junction bases: 9. The CDR3 region has the DNA TGTGCCAGCAGCCAGGTACTAGCGGGAGGGCCTATGAATGAGCAGTTCTTC. Encoded protein: CASSQVLAGGPMNEQFF. The full variable domain, completed using reference TRBV14 and TRBJ2-1, is EAGVTQFPSHSVIEKGQTVTLRCDPISGHDNLYWYRRVMGKEIKFLLHFVKESKQDESGMPNNRFLAERTGGTYSTLKVQPAELEDSGVYFCASSQVLAGGPMNEQFFGPGTRLTVL.

The chain carries TRBV4-1 and TRBJ2-3; D is uncertain. CDR3 length: 13 residues. In germline, CDR1 is MGHRA, CDR2 YSYEKL. V lost 2 bases and J 4 bases, leaving 7 bases between the germline ends. The CDR3 reads CASSQQVADTQYF. As DNA, the CDR3 is TGCGCCAGCAGCCAACAGGTGGCAGATACGCAGTATTTT.

The genes are TRBV5-4 and TRBJ2-1, with 8 bases lining up with TRBD2. The CDR3 consists of 17 residues. Germline V gene lookup returns CDR1 SGHNT and CDR2 YYREEE (reference sequence). J was trimmed by 0 bases and V by 0 bases; bases with no gene match: 5. CDR3 nucleotides: TGTGCCAGCAGCTTGGCTAAACGGGGGGGCTCCTACAATGAGCAGTTCTTC. Amino acids: CASSLAKRGGSYNEQFF. Variable domain in full (rest from reference TRBV5-4 and TRBJ2-1): ETGVTQSPTHLIKTRGQQVTLRCSSQSGHNTVSWYQQALGQGPQFIFQYYREEENGRGNFPPRFSGLQFPNYSSELNVNALELDDSALYLCASSLAKRGGSYNEQFFGPGTRLTVL.

This rearrangement joins TRBV28 to TRBJ2-5, with a weak D call TRBD1 (6 bases). Germline V gene sequence: CDR1 MDHEN, CDR2 SYDVKM. V was clipped by 3 bases and J by 2 bases, with 13 bases between them. The CDR3 length is 15 residues. The CDR3 sequence is CASSFVGQPQETQYF. The CDR3 coding sequence is TGTGCCAGCAGTTTCGTAGGACAGCCACAAGAGACCCAGTACTTC.

The CDR3 bases are TGTGCCAGCAGAAGCGACGTAGAGACCCAGTACTTC. The encoded protein is CASRSDVETQYF. This chain joins TRBV2 and TRBJ2-5; no clear D gene. This CDR3 spans 12 amino acids. Trimming removed 6 bases from V and 4 bases from J, with 9 bases in between. Germline loops: CDR1 SNHLY, CDR2 FYNNEI.

The CDR3, as DNA: TGTGCCAGTAGTAGAGCGGGGCAAGGCACAGATACGCAGTATTTT. It encodes CASSRAGQGTDTQYF. The genes are TRBV19 and TRBJ2-3, with 7 positions matching TRBD2. The CDR3 runs to 15 residues. CDR1 LNHDA and CDR2 SQIVND come from the germline V gene (reference sequence). J gave up 1 base and V 4 bases, and 5 bases lay outside the gene matches.

This clone was observed at least ten times. The rearrangement uses TRBV5-5 and TRBJ2-7, with 12 bases identical to TRBD2. Germline-derived CDR1 and CDR2 are SGHKS and YYEKEE (reference sequence). The V and J ends lost 0 bases and 3 bases, in that order; junction bases with no gene match: 1. This CDR3 contains 15 residues. CDR3 loop: CASSLGTSGIYEQYF. DNA for the CDR3: TGTGCCAGCAGCTTGGGGACTAGCGGGATCTACGAGCAGTACTTC.

The chain couples TRBV7-2 to TRBJ2-2; 16 bases agree with TRBD2. This CDR3 has 18 residues. From germline, CDR1 is SGHTA and CDR2 FQGNSA. With 5 bases clipped from V and 5 bases from J, the junction kept 8 bases outside the gene matches. For the CDR3, the DNA is TGTGCCAGCAGCCCCCCGGGACTAGCGGGGGGGCGAACCGGGGAGCTGTTTTTT. Amino acids: CASSPPGLAGGRTGELFF.

The CDR3 DNA reads as TGTGCCTGGTTTACTGGAAACACCATATATTTT. It is translated as CAWFTGNTIYF. The chain joins TRBV30 to TRBJ1-3; D is uncertain. The CDR3 is made up of 11 amino acids. V was clipped by 5 bases and J by 2 bases, with 4 bases between them. Looked up from germline, CDR1 is GTSNPN and CDR2 is SVGIG (reference sequence).

This clone was detected once. This chain connects TRBV7-9 to TRBJ2-3, with 8 bases fitting TRBD1. CDR1 is SEHNR, CDR2 FQNEAQ, per germline (reference sequence). Trimming cost V 3 bases and J 4 bases; bases outside gene matches: 6. This CDR3 has 15 residues. The CDR3 region has the DNA TGTGCCAGCAGCTTCGGACAGGGAATCGCAGATACGCAGTATTTT. Residues: CASSFGQGIADTQYF.